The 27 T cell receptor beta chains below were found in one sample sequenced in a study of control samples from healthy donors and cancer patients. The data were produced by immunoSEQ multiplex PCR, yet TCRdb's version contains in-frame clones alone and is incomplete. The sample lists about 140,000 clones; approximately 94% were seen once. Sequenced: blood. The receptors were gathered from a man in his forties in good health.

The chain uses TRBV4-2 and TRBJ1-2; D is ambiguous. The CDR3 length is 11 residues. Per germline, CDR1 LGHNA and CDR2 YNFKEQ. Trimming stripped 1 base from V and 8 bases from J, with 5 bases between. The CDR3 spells CASSQGEGYTF. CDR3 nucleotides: TGTGCCAGCAGCCAAGGGGAGGGCTACACCTTC.

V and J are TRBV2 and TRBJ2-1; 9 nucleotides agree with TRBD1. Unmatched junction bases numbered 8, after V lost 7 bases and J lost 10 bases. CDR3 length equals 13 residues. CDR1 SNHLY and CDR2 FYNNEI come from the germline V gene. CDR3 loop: CASTGTGRGEQFF. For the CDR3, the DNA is TGTGCCAGCACGGGGACAGGGAGAGGGGAGCAGTTCTTC.

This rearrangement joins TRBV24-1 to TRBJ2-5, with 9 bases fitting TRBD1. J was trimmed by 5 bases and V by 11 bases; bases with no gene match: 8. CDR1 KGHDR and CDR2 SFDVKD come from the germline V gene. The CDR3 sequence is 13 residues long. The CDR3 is CAIADRGKETQYF. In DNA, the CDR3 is TGTGCCATCGCGGACAGGGGAAAGGAGACCCAGTACTTC.

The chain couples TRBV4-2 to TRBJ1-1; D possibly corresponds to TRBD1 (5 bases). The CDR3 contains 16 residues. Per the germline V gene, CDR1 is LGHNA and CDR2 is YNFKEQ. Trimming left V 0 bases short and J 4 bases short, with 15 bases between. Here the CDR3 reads CASSQDQRGDGTEAFF. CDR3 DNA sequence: TGTGCCAGCAGCCAAGATCAAAGAGGGGATGGCACTGAAGCTTTCTTT.

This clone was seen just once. CDR3 region: CATSFSGTEAFF. In DNA form, the CDR3 reads TGTGCCACCAGCTTCAGTGGCACTGAAGCTTTCTTT. The rearrangement joins TRBV15 to TRBJ1-1; the D is unclear. CDR1 and CDR2 from the germline V gene are LNHNV and YYDKDF (reference sequence). This CDR3 spans 12 amino acids. Trimming removed 5 bases at V and 4 bases at J, with 8 bases between.

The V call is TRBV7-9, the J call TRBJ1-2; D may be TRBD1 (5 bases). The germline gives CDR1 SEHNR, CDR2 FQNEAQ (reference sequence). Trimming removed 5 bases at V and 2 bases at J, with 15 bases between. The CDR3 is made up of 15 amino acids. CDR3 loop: CASSPDRTGNYGYTF. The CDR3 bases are TGTGCCAGCAGCCCTGACCGAACAGGAAACTATGGCTACACCTTC.

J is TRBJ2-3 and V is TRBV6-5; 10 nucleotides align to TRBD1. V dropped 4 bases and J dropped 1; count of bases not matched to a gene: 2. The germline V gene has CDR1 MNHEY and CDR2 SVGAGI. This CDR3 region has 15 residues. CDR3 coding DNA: TGTGCCAGCAGTTTAGGGACAGGGGGCACAGATACGCAGTATTTT. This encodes CASSLGTGGTDTQYF.

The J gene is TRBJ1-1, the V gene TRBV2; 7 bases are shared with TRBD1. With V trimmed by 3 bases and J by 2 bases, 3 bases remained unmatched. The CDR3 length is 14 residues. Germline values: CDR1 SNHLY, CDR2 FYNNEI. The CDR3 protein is CASSETGSNTEAFF. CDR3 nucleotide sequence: TGTGCCAGCAGTGAGACAGGGTCTAACACTGAAGCTTTCTTT.

The CDR3 DNA reads as TGTGCCAGCAGCGTAGGACCCGGGGAGCTGTTTTTT. Translating it yields CASSVGPGELFF. The chain links TRBV9 to TRBJ2-2; D not certain. Per germline, CDR1 SGDLS and CDR2 YYNGEE. Trimming left V 0 bases short and J 6 bases short, with 3 bases between. This CDR3 region has 12 residues.

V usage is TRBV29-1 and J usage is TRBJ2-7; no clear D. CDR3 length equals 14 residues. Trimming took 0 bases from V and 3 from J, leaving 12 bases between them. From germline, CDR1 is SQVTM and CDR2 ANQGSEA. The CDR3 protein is CSVEDQLHGYEQYF. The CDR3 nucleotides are TGCAGCGTTGAAGACCAACTACACGGCTACGAGCAGTACTTC.

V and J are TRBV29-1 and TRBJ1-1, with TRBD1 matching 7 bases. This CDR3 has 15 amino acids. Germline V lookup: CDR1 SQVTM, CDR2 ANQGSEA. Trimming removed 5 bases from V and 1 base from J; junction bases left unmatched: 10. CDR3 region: CSVPEGGQPNTEAFF. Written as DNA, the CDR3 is TGCAGCGTTCCGGAGGGGGGACAGCCGAACACTGAAGCTTTCTTT.

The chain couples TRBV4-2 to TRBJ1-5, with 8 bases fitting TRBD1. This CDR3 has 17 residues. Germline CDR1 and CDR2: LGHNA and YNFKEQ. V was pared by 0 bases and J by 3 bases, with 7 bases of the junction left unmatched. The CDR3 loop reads CASSQEMAGGFNQPQHF. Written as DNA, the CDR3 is TGTGCCAGCAGCCAAGAGATGGCAGGGGGCTTCAATCAGCCCCAGCATTTT.

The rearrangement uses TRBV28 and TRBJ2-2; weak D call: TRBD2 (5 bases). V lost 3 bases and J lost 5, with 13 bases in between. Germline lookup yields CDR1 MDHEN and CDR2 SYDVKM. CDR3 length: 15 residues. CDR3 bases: TGTGCCAGCAGTTTGGTTTGGGAGAAGACCGGGGAGCTGTTTTTT. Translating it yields CASSLVWEKTGELFF.

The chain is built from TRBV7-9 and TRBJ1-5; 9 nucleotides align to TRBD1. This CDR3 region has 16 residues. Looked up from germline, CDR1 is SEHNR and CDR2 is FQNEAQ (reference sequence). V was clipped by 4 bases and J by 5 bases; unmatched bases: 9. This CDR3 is CASSSFDRGSDQPQHF. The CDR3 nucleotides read TGTGCCAGCAGCTCCTTTGACAGGGGGTCAGATCAGCCCCAGCATTTT.

The CDR3 coding sequence is TGTGCCAGCAGCGATACGGTGGACACTGAAGCTTTCTTT. It encodes CASSDTVDTEAFF. V gene TRBV9 combines with J gene TRBJ1-1, with unresolved D. The CDR3 spans 13 residues. Germline-derived CDR1 and CDR2 are SGDLS and YYNGEE. Trimming pared 3 bases from V and 3 bases from J, leaving 9 bases between.

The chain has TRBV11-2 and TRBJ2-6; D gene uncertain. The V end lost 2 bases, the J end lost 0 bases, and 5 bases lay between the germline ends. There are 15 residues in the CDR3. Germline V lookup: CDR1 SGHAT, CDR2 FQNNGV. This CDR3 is CASSLSRSGANVLTF. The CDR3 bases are TGTGCCAGCAGCTTAAGTCGCTCTGGGGCCAACGTCCTGACTTTC.

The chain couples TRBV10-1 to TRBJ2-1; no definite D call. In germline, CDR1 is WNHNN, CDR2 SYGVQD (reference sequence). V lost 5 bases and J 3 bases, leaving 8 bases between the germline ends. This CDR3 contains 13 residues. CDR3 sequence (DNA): TGCGCCAGCAGTAGGAACAGCTACAATGAGCAGTTCTTC. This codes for CASSRNSYNEQFF.

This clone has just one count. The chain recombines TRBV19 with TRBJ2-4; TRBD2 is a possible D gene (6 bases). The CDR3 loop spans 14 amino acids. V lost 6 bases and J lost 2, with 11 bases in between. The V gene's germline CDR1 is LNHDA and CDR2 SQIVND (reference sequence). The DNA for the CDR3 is TGTGCCAGTAGGCTCGGGGGTCCCAAAAACATTCAGTACTTC. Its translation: CASRLGGPKNIQYF.

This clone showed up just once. The CDR3 here is CASSFNPYNEQFF. In DNA, the CDR3 is TGTGCCAGCTCCTTCAACCCCTACAATGAGCAGTTCTTC. J is TRBJ2-1 and V is TRBV7-2; no definite D call. Trimming stripped 8 bases from V and 2 bases from J, with 10 bases between. The germline CDR1 and CDR2 sequences are SGHTA and FQGNSA. The CDR3 covers 13 residues.

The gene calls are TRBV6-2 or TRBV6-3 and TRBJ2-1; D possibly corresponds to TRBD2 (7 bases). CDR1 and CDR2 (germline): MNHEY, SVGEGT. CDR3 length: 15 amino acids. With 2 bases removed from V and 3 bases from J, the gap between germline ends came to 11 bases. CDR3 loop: CASSYEGGGYNEQFF. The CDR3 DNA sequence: TGTGCCAGCAGTTACGAGGGAGGGGGCTACAATGAGCAGTTCTTC.

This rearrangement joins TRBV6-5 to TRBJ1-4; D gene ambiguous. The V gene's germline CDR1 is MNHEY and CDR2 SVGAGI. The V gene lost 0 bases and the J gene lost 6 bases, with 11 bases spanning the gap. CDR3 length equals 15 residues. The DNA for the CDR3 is TGTGCCAGCAGTTACTCTTTCGCCCCCTATGAAAAACTGTTTTTT. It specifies CASSYSFAPYEKLFF.

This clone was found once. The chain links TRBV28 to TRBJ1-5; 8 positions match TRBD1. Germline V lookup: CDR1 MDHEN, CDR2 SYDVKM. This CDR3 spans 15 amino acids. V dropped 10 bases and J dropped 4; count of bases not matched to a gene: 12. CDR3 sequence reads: CATEDRGKSNQPQHF. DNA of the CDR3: TGTGCCACCGAAGACAGGGGAAAGTCGAATCAGCCCCAGCATTTT.

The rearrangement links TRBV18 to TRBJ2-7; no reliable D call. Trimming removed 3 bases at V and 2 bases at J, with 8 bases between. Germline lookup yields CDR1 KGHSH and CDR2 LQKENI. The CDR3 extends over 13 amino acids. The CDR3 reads CASSPLKTYEQYF. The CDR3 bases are TGTGCCAGCTCACCCCTTAAGACCTACGAGCAGTACTTC.

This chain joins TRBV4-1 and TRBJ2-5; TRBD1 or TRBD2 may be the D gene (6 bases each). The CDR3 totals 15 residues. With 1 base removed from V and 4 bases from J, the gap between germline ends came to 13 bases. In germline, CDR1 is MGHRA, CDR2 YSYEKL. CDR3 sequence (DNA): TGCGCCAGCAGCCAAGGTGAAGGGGGAGGAGAGACCCAGTACTTC. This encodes CASSQGEGGGETQYF.

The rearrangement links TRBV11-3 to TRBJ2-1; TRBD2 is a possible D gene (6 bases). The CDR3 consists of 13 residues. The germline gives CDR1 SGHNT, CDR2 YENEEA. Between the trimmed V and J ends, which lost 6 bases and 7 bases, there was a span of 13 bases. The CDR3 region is CASSKEGRNEQFF. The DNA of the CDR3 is TGTGCCAGCAGTAAGGAGGGGCGGAATGAGCAGTTCTTC.

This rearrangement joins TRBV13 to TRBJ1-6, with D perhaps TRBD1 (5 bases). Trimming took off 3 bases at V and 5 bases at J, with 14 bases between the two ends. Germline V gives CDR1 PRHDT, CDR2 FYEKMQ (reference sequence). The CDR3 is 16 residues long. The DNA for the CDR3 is TGTGCCAGCAGCTTCGGAGAGGGGCGGAATAATTCACCCCTCCACTTT. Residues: CASSFGEGRNNSPLHF. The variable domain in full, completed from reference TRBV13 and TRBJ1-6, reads AAGVIQSPRHLIKEKRETATLKCYPIPRHDTVYWYQQGPGQDPQFLISFYEKMQSDKGSIPDRFSAQQFSDYHSELNMSSLELGDSALYFCASSFGEGRNNSPLHFGNGTRLTVT.

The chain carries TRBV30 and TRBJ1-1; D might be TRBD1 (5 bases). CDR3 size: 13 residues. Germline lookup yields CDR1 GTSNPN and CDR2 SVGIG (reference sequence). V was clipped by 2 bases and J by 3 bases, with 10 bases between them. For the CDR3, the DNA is TGTGCCTGGAGTAGGGGACGGGACACTGAAGCTTTCTTT. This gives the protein CAWSRGRDTEAFF.